The 27 T cell receptor beta chains reported below all come from one sample, sequenced in a study of CD8 T cells in Susac syndrome. Random hexamers primed reverse transcription of 0.5 to 1 ug RNA. TCRdb ran MiXCR on the immunoSEQ multiplex PCR reads and lists one entry per CDR3 protein. Of some 150,000 distinct CDR3 sequences listed, around 95% were seen once; the top ten hold 0.13% to 0.15%. Sequenced sample: CD8+ T cells from PBMCs. Receptors originate from a human donor with multiple sclerosis.

This clonotype was seen once. The chain carries TRBV6-5 and TRBJ2-1; no firm D call. V was trimmed by 2 bases and J by 8 bases, leaving 10 bases between them. Germline CDR1 is MNHEY and CDR2 is SVGAGI. This CDR3 comprises 13 residues. In nucleotides, the CDR3 is TGTGCCAGCAGTTACCTACCTAGGGATGAGCAGTTCTTC. Residues: CASSYLPRDEQFF.

The chain has TRBV5-1 and TRBJ1-1; TRBD1 matches 7 bases. V gave up 6 bases and J gave up 0 bases; unmatched junction bases: 17. CDR1 is SGHRS, CDR2 YFSETQ, per germline. This CDR3 has 18 residues. The CDR3 loop is CASKQGDRERVMNTEAFF. The CDR3 DNA sequence: TGCGCCAGCAAGCAGGGCGACAGGGAACGAGTCATGAACACTGAAGCTTTCTTT.

The rearrangement joins TRBV29-1 to TRBJ2-2; TRBD1 matches 7 bases. Trimming at V came to 0 bases and at J to 4 bases, leaving 2 bases not matched to a gene. The V gene's germline CDR1 is SQVTM and CDR2 ANQGSEA. The CDR3 has 14 amino acids. CDR3 loop: CSVEEGGITGELFF. The CDR3 coding sequence is TGCAGCGTTGAAGAAGGGGGCATCACCGGGGAGCTGTTTTTT.

The rearrangement uses TRBV30 and TRBJ1-6; maybe TRBD1 (5 bases). Trimming removed 4 bases from V and 4 bases from J, with 11 bases in between. The CDR3 loop spans 14 amino acids. The V gene's germline CDR1 is GTSNPN and CDR2 SVGIG (reference sequence). CDR3 loop: CAWKDGGYNSPLHF. CDR3 nucleotide sequence: TGTGCCTGGAAGGACGGGGGATATAATTCACCCCTCCACTTT. The full variable domain, in which reference TRBV30 and TRBJ1-6 provide the parts outside the CDR3, is SQTIHQWPATLVQPVGSPLSLECTVEGTSNPNLYWYRQAAGRGLQLLFYSVGIGQISSEVPQNLSASRPQDRQFILSSKKLLLSDSGFYLCAWKDGGYNSPLHFGNGTRLTVT.

The chain carries TRBV29-1 and TRBJ2-3, with 8 bases aligning to TRBD2. The CDR3 contains 14 residues. J gave up 5 bases and V 6 bases, and 10 bases lay outside the gene matches. Per germline, CDR1 SQVTM and CDR2 ANQGSEA. The CDR3 DNA follows: TGCAGCGTGCCCGGGGGGGGGCAAATAGATACGCAGTATTTT. Amino acids: CSVPGGGQIDTQYF.

The chain joins TRBV27 to TRBJ1-5; 9 bases are shared with TRBD1. There are 14 residues in the CDR3. Germline V gives CDR1 MNHEY, CDR2 SMNVEV (reference sequence). V lost 7 bases to trimming and J lost 6 bases; unmatched junction nucleotides: 7. The chain's CDR3 is CASTPLGQGQPQHF. CDR3 bases: TGTGCCAGCACACCCCTGGGACAGGGTCAGCCCCAGCATTTT.

This chain joins TRBV5-1 and TRBJ2-1, with 10 bases identical to TRBD2. The CDR3 length is 15 residues. Losses at the gene ends were 5 bases for V and 8 bases for J; bases not matched to a gene: 10. Germline-derived CDR1 and CDR2 are SGHRS and YFSETQ. This chain's CDR3 is CASSLSGGPFDEQFF. The CDR3 DNA is TGCGCCAGCAGTCTTAGCGGGGGGCCCTTCGATGAGCAGTTCTTC.

The chain is built from TRBV4-1 and TRBJ2-1; the D gene is possibly TRBD1 (6 bases). V was cut by 0 bases and J by 8 bases, with 11 bases left in between. The germline gives CDR1 MGHRA, CDR2 YSYEKL. The CDR3 is 14 residues long. The CDR3 region has the DNA TGCGCCAGCAGCCAAGAGGCCTCAGGGGATGAGCAGTTCTTC. Translated, it gives CASSQEASGDEQFF.

The chain has TRBV5-6 and TRBJ1-1; D remains unclear. Germline-derived CDR1 and CDR2 are SGHDT and YYEEEE. V was trimmed by 10 bases and J by 0 bases, leaving 13 bases between them. The CDR3 totals 13 residues. The CDR3 reads CAAQYSMNTEAFF. For the CDR3, the DNA is TGTGCCGCCCAATACAGTATGAACACTGAAGCTTTCTTT.

The chain is built from TRBV5-1 and TRBJ2-1; D gene unclear. With 0 bases removed from V and 6 bases from J, the gap between germline ends came to 10 bases. Germline CDR1 reads SGHRS; CDR2 reads YFSETQ. CDR3 size: 14 residues. The CDR3 here is CASSLGPKVNEQFF. The CDR3 nucleotides are TGCGCCAGCAGCTTGGGGCCAAAGGTCAATGAGCAGTTCTTC.

CDR3 nucleotides: TGTGCCAGCTCCGCAGGGAAGTACAATGAGCAGTTCTTC. Its translation: CASSAGKYNEQFF. The V gene is TRBV2, the J gene TRBJ2-1, with D perhaps TRBD1 (5 bases). Germline values: CDR1 SNHLY, CDR2 FYNNEI. The CDR3 loop spans 13 amino acids. V shed 8 bases and J shed 4 bases, with 12 bases lying between them. The complete variable domain, with remaining parts taken from reference TRBV2 and TRBJ2-1, reads EPEVTQTPSHQVTQMGQEVILRCVPISNHLYFYWYRQILGQKVEFLVSFYNNEISEKSEIFDDQFSVERPDGSNFTLKIRSTKLEDSAMYFCASSAGKYNEQFFGPGTRLTVL.

The chain links TRBV29-1 to TRBJ2-2; 9 positions match TRBD1. V shed 6 bases and J 7 bases; nucleotides not matched to a gene: 18. The length of the CDR3 is 17 residues. Germline CDR1 and CDR2: SQVTM and ANQGSEA. The CDR3 reads CSVEGGQGPQAIGELFF. DNA of the CDR3: TGCAGCGTCGAGGGGGGACAGGGTCCGCAGGCCATCGGGGAGCTGTTTTTT.

V usage is TRBV29-1 and J usage is TRBJ1-2; D is perhaps TRBD1 (6 bases). This CDR3 contains 12 residues. In germline, CDR1 is SQVTM, CDR2 ANQGSEA. V lost 3 bases, J lost 8 bases, and 13 bases lay in between. CDR3 residues: CSVEIKTGGYTF. The CDR3 coding sequence is TGCAGCGTTGAGATTAAAACAGGGGGCTACACCTTC.

The chain links TRBV7-8 to TRBJ1-1; D not resolved. Germline V gene data show CDR1 as SGHVS and CDR2 as FQNEAQ. V lost 2 bases and J 7 bases, leaving 11 bases between the germline ends. The CDR3 is made up of 13 amino acids. CDR3 in DNA: TGTGCCAGCAGCTTAATAGGGTGGGGTGAAGCTTTCTTT. This codes for CASSLIGWGEAFF.

The J gene is TRBJ2-3, the V gene TRBV2; D uncertain. Germline V lookup: CDR1 SNHLY, CDR2 FYNNEI. V shed 1 base and J shed 9 bases, with 14 bases lying between them. The CDR3 sequence is 14 residues long. The CDR3 here is CASSEGPVQTTQYF. The CDR3 DNA sequence: TGTGCCAGCAGTGAAGGCCCTGTCCAAACCACGCAGTATTTT.

The chain uses TRBV15 and TRBJ1-5; maybe TRBD1 (5 bases). V was cut by 0 bases and J by 3 bases, with 12 bases left in between. The CDR3 consists of 16 residues. Per the germline V gene, CDR1 is LNHNV and CDR2 is YYDKDF (reference sequence). The CDR3 here is CATSREVNRINQPQHF. The CDR3 DNA sequence: TGTGCCACCAGCAGAGAAGTTAACAGGATCAATCAGCCCCAGCATTTT.

This rearrangement joins TRBV15 to TRBJ1-6; no definite D call. CDR1 and CDR2 from the germline V gene are LNHNV and YYDKDF (reference sequence). The CDR3 spans 14 residues. V lost 1 base and J 6 bases, leaving 7 bases between the germline ends. CDR3 sequence (DNA): TGTGCCACCAGCAGAGTTCAGATTAATTCACCCCTCCACTTT. This sequence encodes CATSRVQINSPLHF.

The chain joins TRBV13 to TRBJ2-7; maybe TRBD1 (6 bases). V lost 3 bases to trimming and J lost 6 bases, with 9 bases between them. The V gene's germline CDR1 is PRHDT and CDR2 FYEKMQ (reference sequence). This CDR3 has 12 residues. CDR3 DNA: TGTGCCAGCAGCTTCGAACAGGGCGAGCAGTACTTC. This translates into CASSFEQGEQYF.

This clonotype was seen a single time. The rearrangement joins TRBV7-2 to TRBJ2-7; TRBD2 aligns across 7 bases. This CDR3 has 13 residues. The trim removed 3 bases at V and 4 bases at J, leaving 3 bases unmatched. The germline V gene has CDR1 SGHTA and CDR2 FQGNSA. The CDR3 spells CASSLGEGYEQYF. The CDR3, as DNA: TGTGCCAGCAGCTTGGGGGAGGGTTACGAGCAGTACTTC.

The rearrangement uses TRBV7-9 and TRBJ2-7; 8 bases agree with TRBD1. The CDR3 runs to 15 residues. The V and J ends lost 5 bases and 5 bases, in that order; junction bases with no gene match: 11. Looked up from germline, CDR1 is SEHNR and CDR2 is FQNEAQ (reference sequence). The CDR3 protein is CASSPDRANWDEQYF. Here the CDR3 DNA reads TGTGCCAGCAGCCCGGACAGGGCAAATTGGGACGAGCAGTACTTC.

The CDR3 is CASRPDSQETQYF. The CDR3 coding sequence is TGTGCCAGCAGACCCGACAGCCAAGAGACCCAGTACTTC. The chain joins TRBV7-9 to TRBJ2-5, with D tentatively TRBD1 (5 bases). Germline V gives CDR1 SEHNR, CDR2 FQNEAQ (reference sequence). V was clipped by 6 bases and J by 1 base, with 9 bases between them. This CDR3 region has 13 residues. Full variable domain (remainder filled in from reference TRBV7-9 and TRBJ2-5): DTGVSQNPRHKITKRGQNVTFRCDPISEHNRLYWYRQTLGQGPEFLTYFQNEAQLEKSRLLSDRFSAERPKGSFSTLEIQRTEQGDSAMYLCASRPDSQETQYFGPGTRLLVL.

The chain combines TRBV11-2 with TRBJ2-2; no reliable D call. In germline, CDR1 is SGHAT, CDR2 FQNNGV. The CDR3 covers 16 residues. V lost 5 bases, J lost 0 bases, and 13 bases lay in between. The CDR3 sequence is CASSPFDGANTGELFF. The CDR3 bases are TGTGCCAGCAGCCCATTTGACGGAGCGAACACCGGGGAGCTGTTTTTT. The variable domain in full, completed from reference TRBV11-2 and TRBJ2-2, reads EAGVAQSPRYKIIEKRQSVAFWCNPISGHATLYWYQQILGQGPKLLIQFQNNGVVDDSQLPKDRFSAERLKGVDSTLKIQPAKLEDSAVYLCASSPFDGANTGELFFGEGSRLTVL.

The sample holds one count of this clonotype. J is TRBJ2-7 and V is TRBV13, with no clear D. Germline V gene data show CDR1 as PRHDT and CDR2 as FYEKMQ (reference sequence). This CDR3 is 12 amino acids long. The germline V and J ends were trimmed by 0 bases and 9 bases, with 9 bases remaining between them. The chain's CDR3 is CASSLGYLGQYV. For the CDR3, the DNA is TGTGCCAGCAGCTTAGGGTACCTGGGGCAGTACGTC.

The gene calls are TRBV14 and TRBJ1-1; D gene uncertain. The CDR3 is made up of 14 amino acids. V was trimmed by 1 base and J by 5 bases, leaving 11 bases between them. Germline V lookup: CDR1 SGHDN, CDR2 FVKESK. The CDR3 DNA reads TGTGCCAGCAGCCAAGGGCCCGGCGGGACTGAAGCTTTCTTT. The encoded protein is CASSQGPGGTEAFF.

The CDR3 sequence: CSARLWHPGDNQPQHF. The CDR3 nucleotides are TGCAGTGCTAGACTCTGGCACCCTGGAGATAATCAGCCCCAGCATTTT. This chain uses TRBV20-1 with TRBJ1-5, with D hard to call. This CDR3 has 16 amino acids. Trimming pared 2 bases from V and 4 bases from J, leaving 18 bases between. The germline CDR1 and CDR2 sequences are DFQATT and SNEGSKA (reference sequence).

This sequence joins TRBV29-1 and TRBJ2-1; a possible D gene is TRBD1 (6 bases). The CDR3 is 12 amino acids. The germline V gene has CDR1 SQVTM and CDR2 ANQGSEA. Trimming took 3 bases from V and 9 from J, leaving 12 bases between them. CDR3: CSVEPLQGEQFF. The CDR3 coding sequence is TGCAGCGTTGAGCCCTTACAGGGTGAGCAGTTCTTC.

This rearrangement joins TRBV6-5 to TRBJ2-2; D is ambiguous. V was cut by 0 bases and J by 0 bases, with 11 bases left in between. CDR1 is MNHEY and CDR2 is SVGAGI in the germline V gene. CDR3 length equals 17 residues. CDR3 nucleotide sequence: TGTGCCAGCAGTTACTCTCACGGGCCCGCGAACACCGGGGAGCTGTTTTTT. Its protein product is CASSYSHGPANTGELFF.